The 6 T cell receptor beta chains in this list originate from one sample, sequenced in a study of beta chain features in type 1 diabetes. Expressed TCRB transcripts were sequenced after all isolated RNA was converted to cDNA. Produced via immunoSEQ multiplex PCR; TCRdb's table is partial and in-frame only. The profile shows nearly 250,000 clones, 13% to 15% of them singletons. Source material: naive CD4+ T cells from blood. All receptors derive from a woman aged 35 to 49 in good health.

This clone was detected a few times. V is TRBV6-5 and J is TRBJ2-4; 7 bases align to TRBD2. Germline V gives CDR1 MNHEY, CDR2 SVGAGI. V gave up 0 bases and J gave up 9 bases; unmatched junction bases: 8. The CDR3 is made up of 15 amino acids. CDR3 region: CASSYSKGRGGIQYF. CDR3 coding DNA: TGTGCCAGCAGTTACTCGAAAGGGAGGGGAGGCATTCAGTACTTC.

This clone was seen only a few times. Different DNA sequences within this sample yield the same CDR3. The chain combines TRBV5-1 with TRBJ1-1, with D possibly matching TRBD1 (5 bases). V was trimmed by 0 bases and J by 1 base, leaving 7 bases between them. Germline CDR1 SGHRS, CDR2 YFSETQ. The CDR3 has 14 residues. This CDR3 reads CASSLAGGNTEAFF. The CDR3, as DNA: TGCGCCAGCAGCTTGGCGGGGGGGAACACTGAAGCTTTCTTT.

The rearrangement joins TRBV19 to TRBJ1-3; D remains ambiguous. Germline CDR1 and CDR2: LNHDA and SQIVND (reference sequence). The CDR3 runs to 14 residues. The V gene lost 6 bases and the J gene lost 0 bases, with 9 bases spanning the gap. As DNA, the CDR3 is TGTGCCAGTAGCCCTGAGCACTCTGGAAACACCATATATTTT. This encodes CASSPEHSGNTIYF.

The DNA of the CDR3 is TGTGCCAGCAGTTCCCAGGACGGGGTTTGGGGCTACACCTTC. This encodes CASSSQDGVWGYTF. The chain has TRBV6-5 and TRBJ1-2; D not certain. Germline V lookup: CDR1 MNHEY, CDR2 SVGAGI. The CDR3 sequence is 14 residues long. V was clipped by 4 bases and J by 8 bases, with 17 bases between them.

There are a few counts of this clone. The rearrangement uses TRBV7-2 and TRBJ1-3; no firm D call. Germline V gene sequence: CDR1 SGHTA, CDR2 FQGNSA. CDR3 length equals 15 residues. V shed 2 bases and J shed 3 bases, with 11 bases lying between them. In DNA, the CDR3 is TGTGCCAGCAGCTTAACGGGAGTCGGTGGAAACACCATATATTTT. It specifies CASSLTGVGGNTIYF.

The chain combines TRBV6-6 with TRBJ2-3; tentative D call: TRBD1 (5 bases). The CDR3 consists of 12 residues. V was clipped by 6 bases and J by 6 bases, with 10 bases between them. Germline assignment: CDR1 MNHNY and CDR2 SVGAGI (reference sequence). CDR3 sequence: CASRQVPDTQYF. The CDR3 DNA follows: TGTGCCAGCAGACAGGTTCCCGATACGCAGTATTTT.